These 11 T cell receptor beta chains were sequenced from one sample in a study of regulatory T cells in long-lasting Graves disease (TCRdb year 2021). The meaning of the sample's time point label: newly diagnosed GD, antithyroid drugs for less than 3 months. RNA was extracted from PBMCs in TRIzol for both TCR sequencing and RNA sequencing. Receptor amplification or capture employed multiplex PCR. The sequencing machine was an Illumina HiSeq 4000. To build TCR beta libraries, CDR3 regions were amplified by Arm-PCR using iRepertoire HTBI primers. In TCRdb, the public reads were trimmed at Q25 with fastp and aligned with MiXCR, with productive beta chains retained. One record per CDR3 amino acid sequence lists the most common genes and DNA. The table for this sample lists around 330,000 distinct CDR3 sequences; 15% to 20% of them were counted only once. The top ten clones comprise 35% to 45% of the sample.

Sequencing was performed on peripheral blood mononuclear cells (PBMCs), taken at new diagnosis, from a patient treated with antithyroid drugs. These receptors originate from a female donor with Graves disease.

The chain employs TRBV6-5 and TRBJ2-2; 13 bases align to TRBD2. CDR1 and CDR2 (germline): MNHEY, SVGAGI. Losses at the gene ends were 2 bases for V and 5 bases for J; bases not matched to a gene: 2. This CDR3 comprises 16 residues. The CDR3 region is CASSYGTSGTTGELFF. CDR3 in DNA: TGTGCCAGCAGTTACGGGACTAGCGGGACTACCGGGGAGCTGTTTTTT.

This clonotype was seen only a few times. The rearrangement joins TRBV30 to TRBJ2-1; D not resolved. The germline V gene has CDR1 GTSNPN and CDR2 SVGIG (reference sequence). The CDR3 covers 12 residues. Trimming left V 3 bases short and J 2 bases short, with 5 bases between. The CDR3 protein is CAWRPPYNEQFF. CDR3 coding DNA: TGTGCCTGGAGGCCGCCCTACAATGAGCAGTTCTTC.

Of note for this clonotype: One junction end does not reproduce the germline sequence, and a read error may be involved. The chain combines TRBV11-2 with TRBJ2-5; D not resolved. This CDR3 region has 13 residues. From germline, CDR1 is SGHAT and CDR2 FQNNGV. The CDR3 sequence is CASSYLWAETQYF. CDR3 bases: TGCGCCAGCAGCTATCTATGGGCGGAGACCCAGTACTTC.

The table lists this clonotype with a few counts. Here the CDR3 reads CASSLARGLKNEKLFF. The CDR3 nucleotides read TGTGCCAGCAGCTTAGCGCGGGGGTTAAAGAATGAAAAACTGTTTTTT. The chain couples TRBV7-2 to TRBJ1-4, with a weak D call TRBD1 (5 bases). CDR3 length equals 16 residues. Germline lookup yields CDR1 SGHTA and CDR2 FQGNSA. Trimming took 0 bases from V and 5 from J, leaving 13 bases between them.

This clonotype appeared many times. The CDR3 reads CASSQRGGDSPLHF. The CDR3 nucleotides read TGTGCCAGCAGCCAAAGGGGGGGAGATTCACCCCTCCACTTT. The chain employs TRBV3-1 and TRBJ1-6; D possibly corresponds to TRBD1 (6 bases). V lost 2 bases and J lost 8, with 10 bases in between. CDR1 LGHDT and CDR2 YNNKEL come from the germline V gene (reference sequence). This CDR3 contains 14 residues.

There are many counts of this clonotype. The V gene is TRBV5-1, the J gene TRBJ2-1; 10 nucleotides line up with TRBD1. Germline V gives CDR1 SGHRS, CDR2 YFSETQ. CDR3 length: 17 amino acids. V lost 2 bases, J lost 7 bases, and 12 bases stayed unmatched. As DNA, the CDR3 is TGCGCCAGCAGCTTCCGCCCGACAGGGGGCGACGGGAATGAGCAGTTCTTC. Its protein is CASSFRPTGGDGNEQFF.

The rearrangement uses TRBV5-1 and TRBJ2-5; TRBD1 might be the D (5 bases). This CDR3 is 14 amino acids long. CDR1 is SGHRS and CDR2 is YFSETQ in the germline V gene. Trimming took 6 bases from V and 8 from J, leaving 20 bases between them. The CDR3 reads CASNVDSLVSTQYF. In DNA, the CDR3 is TGCGCCAGCAACGTTGACAGCCTGGTTTCCACCCAGTACTTC.

The rearrangement links TRBV11-2 to TRBJ2-1; D not certain. V was cut by 3 bases and J by 8 bases, with 8 bases left in between. This CDR3 has 12 amino acids. Looked up from germline, CDR1 is SGHAT and CDR2 is FQNNGV. In DNA form, the CDR3 reads TGTGCCAGCAGCTTCGGGTCTGATGAGCAGTTCTTC. Protein product: CASSFGSDEQFF.

This clonotype has a count of ten or more. This sequence joins TRBV11-3 and TRBJ2-5, with D unresolved. Trimming left V 5 bases short and J 5 bases short, with 9 bases between. CDR3 length: 12 residues. The V gene's germline CDR1 is SGHNT and CDR2 YENEEA. This CDR3 reads CASSQNRETQYF. The CDR3 DNA is TGTGCCAGCAGCCAGAATCGGGAGACCCAGTACTTC.

This clonotype was observed at least ten times. The chain has TRBV27 and TRBJ2-7; no definite D call. Germline V gene sequence: CDR1 MNHEY, CDR2 SMNVEV (reference sequence). The CDR3 consists of 13 residues. Trimming stripped 2 bases from V and 4 bases from J, with 9 bases between. The CDR3 reads CASSLARPYEQYF. For the CDR3, the DNA is TGTGCCAGCAGTTTAGCACGGCCGTACGAGCAGTACTTC.

This clonotype was picked up many times. This chain connects TRBV11-2 to TRBJ1-1, with a possible D match to TRBD1 (6 bases). Germline assignment: CDR1 SGHAT and CDR2 FQNNGV. The V and J ends lost 2 bases and 10 bases respectively, with 26 bases between them. This CDR3 is built from 17 residues. The CDR3 nucleotides are TGTGCCAGCAGCTTATCCGGGGCAGGGGCAGCTTTTTGGGGAGCTTTCTTT. This codes for CASSLSGAGAAFWGAFF.